The 10 T cell receptor beta chains in this list originate from one sample, sequenced in a study of T cell responses to AZD1222 COVID-19 vaccine. Profiled with immunoSEQ multiplex PCR; TCRdb holds only in-frame clones, not every one. The sample carries about 140,000 clones, roughly nine tenths recorded once. Here the sequenced sample was peripheral blood, taken 28 days after the second dose of the MenACWY control vaccine. The receptors were gathered from an adult who received the MenACWY meningococcal vaccine as a control.

The chain carries TRBV6-1 and TRBJ2-7; the D is unclear. CDR1 and CDR2 from the germline V gene are MNHNS and SASEGT. There are 13 residues in the CDR3. Trimming shortened V by 2 bases and J by 2 bases, and 7 bases separated the two germline ends. The CDR3 DNA follows: TGTGCCAGCAGTGAATTGGGAACCTACGAGCAGTACTTC. This codes for CASSELGTYEQYF.

This clone appeared a single time. This rearrangement joins TRBV3-1 (or the pseudogene TRBV3-2) to TRBJ1-1; no firm D call. The ends were cut back, 3 bases at V and 5 bases at J, with 10 bases in the middle. The germline gives CDR1 LGHDT, CDR2 YNNKEL (reference sequence). The CDR3 is 13 amino acids. The CDR3 loop reads CASSQAGVTEAFF. The CDR3 region has the DNA TGTGCCAGCAGCCAGGCCGGCGTGACTGAAGCTTTCTTT.

The chain uses TRBV6-1 and TRBJ1-2; the D gene is possibly TRBD1 (5 bases). CDR3 length equals 15 residues. The germline V gene encodes CDR1 MNHNS and CDR2 SASEGT. The V gene lost 0 bases and the J gene lost 2 bases, with 10 bases spanning the gap. The CDR3 DNA follows: TGTGCCAGCAGTGAAGCGCCGGGACGGAACTATGGCTACACCTTC. Residues: CASSEAPGRNYGYTF.

V usage is TRBV7-9 and J usage is TRBJ2-7, with 9 bases aligning to TRBD1. The germline CDR1 and CDR2 sequences are SEHNR and FQNEAQ (reference sequence). Losses at the gene ends were 5 bases for V and 5 bases for J; bases not matched to a gene: 7. This CDR3 region has 14 residues. In DNA form, the CDR3 reads TGTGCCAGCAGCCCCGGGACAGGGCCCCACGAGCAGTACTTC. Residues: CASSPGTGPHEQYF.

The chain is built from TRBV9 and TRBJ2-3; no clear D. V lost 0 bases to trimming and J lost 1 base, with 6 bases between them. The CDR3 totals 14 residues. Per the germline V gene, CDR1 is SGDLS and CDR2 is YYNGEE. The CDR3 nucleotides read TGTGCCAGCAGCGTAGAGGGCCGCACAGATACGCAGTATTTT. Protein product: CASSVEGRTDTQYF.

This clone appeared a single time. The chain couples TRBV12-2 to TRBJ2-7; the table's D call of TRBD1 was not tested on the DNA. TRBV12-2 is an annotated pseudogene. This CDR3 region has 16 residues. The CDR3 DNA reads TGTGCAAGTCGCTTACTCCCGGGACAGGCCCCGAGGGAGCAGTACTTC. This sequence encodes CASRLLPGQAPREQYF.

V is TRBV5-1 and J is TRBJ1-6, with 9 bases identical to TRBD1. The V segment lost 4 bases and the J segment 8 bases; nucleotides outside the gene matches: 7. CDR1 and CDR2 (germline): SGHRS, YFSETQ. The CDR3 runs to 15 residues. CDR3 bases: TGCGCCAGCAGCCCGAGGACAGGGGAGGATTCACCCCTCCACTTT. Protein: CASSPRTGEDSPLHF.

This clone was detected only once. The chain recombines TRBV6-2 or TRBV6-3 with TRBJ2-7; D is perhaps TRBD1 or TRBD2 (6 bases each). The V gene lost 2 bases and the J gene lost 6 bases, with 17 bases spanning the gap. The CDR3 sequence is 15 residues long. Germline CDR1 MNHEY, CDR2 SVGEGT. Here the CDR3 reads CASSYEGGPAGEQYF. In nucleotides, the CDR3 is TGTGCCAGCAGTTACGAGGGGGGCCCCGCCGGCGAGCAGTACTTC.

The rearrangement uses TRBV11-2 and TRBJ2-1, with TRBD1 matching 9 bases. This CDR3 is built from 12 residues. Per the germline V gene, CDR1 is SGHAT and CDR2 is FQNNGV. V was pared by 5 bases and J by 10 bases, with 3 bases of the junction left unmatched. The CDR3 DNA follows: TGTGCCAGCAGCGGGACAGGGATCGAGCAGTTCTTC. Its protein product is CASSGTGIEQFF.

The rearrangement uses TRBV28 and TRBJ2-7, with TRBD1 matching over 7 bases. There are 13 residues in the CDR3. Germline CDR1 MDHEN, CDR2 SYDVKM. V was clipped by 7 bases and J by 4 bases; unmatched bases: 7. Here the CDR3 reads CASKAGGPYEQYF. The CDR3 DNA is TGTGCCAGCAAAGCAGGGGGTCCTTACGAGCAGTACTTC.